This T cell receptor beta chain appears in the sequencing data of a study of shared clonotypes between healthy human individuals. Repertoires were generated with immunoSEQ multiplex PCR, while TCRdb's copy carries only in-frame clones and drops some. The sample records fewer than 850,000 clones, roughly 70% being singletons. Looked up from germline, CDR1 is MGHDK and CDR2 is SYGVNS. This CDR3 contains 14 residues. V was pared by 3 bases and J by 2 bases, with 10 bases between. The chain uses TRBV25-1 and TRBJ2-5; D call uncertain. This receptor was identified in a woman aged 25 to 39 in good health. Specimen: memory CD4+ T cells sorted from blood. The sample's subset: CD45RA-negative fraction. The chain's CDR3 is CASSEAWGQETQYF. The CDR3, as DNA: TGTGCCAGCAGTGAGGCCTGGGGTCAAGAGACCCAGTACTTC.